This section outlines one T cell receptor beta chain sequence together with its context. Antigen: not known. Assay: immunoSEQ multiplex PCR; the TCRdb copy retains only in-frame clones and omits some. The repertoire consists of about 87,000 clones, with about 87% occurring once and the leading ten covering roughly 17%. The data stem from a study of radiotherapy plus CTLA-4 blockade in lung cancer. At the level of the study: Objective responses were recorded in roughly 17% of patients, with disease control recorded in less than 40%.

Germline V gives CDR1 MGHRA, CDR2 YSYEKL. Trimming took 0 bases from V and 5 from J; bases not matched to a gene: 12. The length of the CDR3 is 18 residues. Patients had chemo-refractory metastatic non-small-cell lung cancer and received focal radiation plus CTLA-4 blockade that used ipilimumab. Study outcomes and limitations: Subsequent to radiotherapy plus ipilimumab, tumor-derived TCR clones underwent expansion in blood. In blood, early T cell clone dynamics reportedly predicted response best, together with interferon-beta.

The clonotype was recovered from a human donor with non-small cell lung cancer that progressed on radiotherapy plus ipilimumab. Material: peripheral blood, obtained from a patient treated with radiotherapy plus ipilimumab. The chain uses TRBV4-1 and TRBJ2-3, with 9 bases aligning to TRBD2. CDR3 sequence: CASSQDSGSGRRGDTQYF. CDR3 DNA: TGCGCCAGCAGCCAAGATTCCGGTAGCGGGAGACGAGGAGATACGCAGTATTTT.